The clone carrying this T cell receptor (beta chain) has only a few counts. What it recognizes is unknown. The data were obtained in a study of T cell repertoires in cytomegalovirus infection. Trimming at V came to 6 bases and at J to 3 bases, leaving 4 bases not matched to a gene. CDR1 LNHDA and CDR2 SQIVND come from the germline V gene (reference sequence). There are 13 residues in the CDR3. TCRdb redid the calling of the reads with MiXCR, one entry per CDR3 protein. Of some 920,000 distinct CDR3 sequences listed, 31% are singletons. This material consisted of cultured CD8+ T cells from PBMCs, taken from culture after CMV antigen stimulation. This chain connects TRBV19 to TRBJ2-7, with 8 nucleotides matching TRBD1. The origin of this receptor is a human donor in good health (CMV status not recorded). Some clones in this sample may be carry-over from other donors' samples. The CDR3 DNA follows: TGTGCCAGTAGCAAGGGACAGGACTACGAGCAGTACTTC. Its translation is CASSKGQDYEQYF.